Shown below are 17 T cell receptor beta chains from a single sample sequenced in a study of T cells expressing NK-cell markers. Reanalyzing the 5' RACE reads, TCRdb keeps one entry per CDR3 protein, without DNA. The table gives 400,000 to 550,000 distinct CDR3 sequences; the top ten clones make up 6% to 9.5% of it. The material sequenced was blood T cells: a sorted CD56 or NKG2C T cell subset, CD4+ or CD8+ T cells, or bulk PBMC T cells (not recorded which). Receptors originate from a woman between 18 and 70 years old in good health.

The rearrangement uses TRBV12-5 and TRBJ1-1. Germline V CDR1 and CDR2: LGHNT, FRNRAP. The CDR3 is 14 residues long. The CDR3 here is CASGLKDGNTEAFF.

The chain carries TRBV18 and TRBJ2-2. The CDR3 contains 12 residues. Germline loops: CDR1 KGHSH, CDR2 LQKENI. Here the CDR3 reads CASSATGGELFF.

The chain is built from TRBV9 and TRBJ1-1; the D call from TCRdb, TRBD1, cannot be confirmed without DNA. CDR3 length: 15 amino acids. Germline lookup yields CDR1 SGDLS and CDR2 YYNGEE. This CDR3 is CASSVVGTKETEAFF.

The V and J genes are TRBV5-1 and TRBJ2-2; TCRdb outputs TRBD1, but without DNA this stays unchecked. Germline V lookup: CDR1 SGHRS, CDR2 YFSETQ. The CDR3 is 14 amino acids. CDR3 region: CASSGQGLTGELFF.

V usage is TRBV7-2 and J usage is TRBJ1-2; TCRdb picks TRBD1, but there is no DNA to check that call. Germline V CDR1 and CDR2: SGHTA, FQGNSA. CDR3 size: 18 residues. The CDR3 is CASSLAGTGGAKLYGYTF.

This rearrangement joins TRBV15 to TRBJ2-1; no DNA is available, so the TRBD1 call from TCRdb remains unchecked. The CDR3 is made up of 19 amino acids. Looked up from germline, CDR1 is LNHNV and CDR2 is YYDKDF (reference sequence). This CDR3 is CATSRDGGPGGIQYNEQFF. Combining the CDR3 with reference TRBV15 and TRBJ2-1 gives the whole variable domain DAMVIQNPRYQVTQFGKPVTLSCSQTLNHNVMYWYQQKSSQAPKLLFHYYDKDFNNEADTPDNFQSRRPNTSFCFLDIRSPGLGDTAMYLCATSRDGGPGGIQYNEQFFGPGTRLTVL.

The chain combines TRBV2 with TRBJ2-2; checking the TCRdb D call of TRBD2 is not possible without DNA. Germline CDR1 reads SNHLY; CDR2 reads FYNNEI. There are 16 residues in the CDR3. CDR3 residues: CASRSGTSYSTGELFF.

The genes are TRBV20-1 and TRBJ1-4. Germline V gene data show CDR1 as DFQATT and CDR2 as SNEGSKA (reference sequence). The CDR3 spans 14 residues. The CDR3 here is CSARVGWNDEKLFF.

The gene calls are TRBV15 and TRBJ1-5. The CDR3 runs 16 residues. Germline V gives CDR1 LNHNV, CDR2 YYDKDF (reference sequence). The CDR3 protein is CATSTHWGRDNQPQHF.

The CDR3 is CASRAWDRGQGYGYTF. V and J are TRBV12-3 or TRBV12-4 and TRBJ1-2; absent DNA, TCRdb's TRBD1 call cannot be checked. This CDR3 comprises 16 residues.

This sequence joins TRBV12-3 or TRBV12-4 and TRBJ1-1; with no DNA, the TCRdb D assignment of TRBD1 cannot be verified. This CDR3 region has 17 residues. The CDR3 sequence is CASSPSGTGLMNTEAFF.

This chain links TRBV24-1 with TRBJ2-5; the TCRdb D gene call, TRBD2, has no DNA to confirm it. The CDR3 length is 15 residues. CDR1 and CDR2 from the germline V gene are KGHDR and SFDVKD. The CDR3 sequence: CATSEPSSSQETQYF.

CDR3 residues: CASSIDPRVRANVLTF. This rearrangement joins TRBV19 to TRBJ2-6. CDR1 LNHDA and CDR2 SQIVND come from the germline V gene (reference sequence). The CDR3 covers 16 residues.

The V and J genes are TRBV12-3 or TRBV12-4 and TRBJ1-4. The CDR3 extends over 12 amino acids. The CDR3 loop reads CASRESGEKLFF.

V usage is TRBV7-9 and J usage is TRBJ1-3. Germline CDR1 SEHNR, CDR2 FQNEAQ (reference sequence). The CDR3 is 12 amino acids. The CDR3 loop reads CASSFSGNTIYF. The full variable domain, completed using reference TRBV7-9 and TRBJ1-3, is DTGVSQNPRHKITKRGQNVTFRCDPISEHNRLYWYRQTLGQGPEFLTYFQNEAQLEKSRLLSDRFSAERPKGSFSTLEIQRTEQGDSAMYLCASSFSGNTIYFGEGSWLTVV.

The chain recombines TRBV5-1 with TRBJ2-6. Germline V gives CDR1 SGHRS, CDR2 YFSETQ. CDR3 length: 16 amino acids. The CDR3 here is CASSFYGYSGANVLTF. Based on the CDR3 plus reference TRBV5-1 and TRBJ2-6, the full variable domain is KAGVTQTPRYLIKTRGQQVTLSCSPISGHRSVSWYQQTPGQGLQFLFEYFSETQRNKGNFPGRFSGRQFSNSRSEMNVSTLELGDSALYLCASSFYGYSGANVLTFGAGSRLTVL.

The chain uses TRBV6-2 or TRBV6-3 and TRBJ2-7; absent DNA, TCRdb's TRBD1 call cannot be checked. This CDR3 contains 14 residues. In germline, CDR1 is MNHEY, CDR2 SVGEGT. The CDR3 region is CASSYRLEGDEQYF.